This T cell receptor beta chain was recorded in a study of response to subunit inactivated influenza vaccine. The study, taken as a whole, reports: Researchers suggested that each seasonal influenza vaccination recruits few new T cells.

Germline-derived CDR1 and CDR2 are DFQATT and SNEGSKA (reference sequence). The CDR3 totals 15 residues. Trimming took off 1 base at V and 7 bases at J, with 17 bases between the two ends. Using its own MiXCR run on the RT-PCR reads, TCRdb lists one record per CDR3 protein. The repertoire holds about 190,000 distinct CDR3 sequences, with approximately 15% as singletons. Turning to this clonotype: Its antigen is unidentified.

The sample here was CD8+ T cells sorted from PBMCs, taken 5 days after vaccination. The chain joins TRBV20-1 to TRBJ2-1; a possible D gene is TRBD2 (6 bases). The sequence was obtained from a man aged 45-60 years who received an inactivated influenza vaccine. CDR3 DNA sequence: TGCAGTGCTAGAGCGGTAGCGGAGTCCTGGAATGAGCAGTTCTTC. This sequence encodes CSARAVAESWNEQFF.